A single sample is the source of the 7 T cell receptor beta chains below, sequenced in a study of blood T cell repertoires in COVID-19. TCRdb's copy holds only in-frame clones and misses some; the assay was immunoSEQ multiplex PCR. The sample has 250,000 or so clones, about 83% seen once; the top ten hold more than 9%. Sequenced sample: peripheral blood. The receptors were sampled from a man at least 80 years old with acute or convalescent COVID-19.

J is TRBJ2-7 and V is TRBV5-4; D not certain. Deletions cut 0 bases from V and 4 bases from J, with 11 bases between. CDR1 SGHNT and CDR2 YYREEE come from the germline V gene (reference sequence). The CDR3 runs 14 residues. CDR3 DNA sequence: TGTGCCAGCAGCTTGGCCGGTCGAGTTTACGAGCAGTACTTC. Translating it yields CASSLAGRVYEQYF.

The CDR3 here is CASSRTGGGETQYF. DNA for the CDR3: TGTGCCAGCAGTCGTACAGGGGGCGGAGAGACCCAGTACTTC. The chain has TRBV27 and TRBJ2-5, with 9 bases fitting TRBD1. The trim removed 5 bases at V and 4 bases at J, leaving 5 bases unmatched. CDR1 MNHEY and CDR2 SMNVEV come from the germline V gene (reference sequence). The CDR3 is 14 residues long.

The gene calls are TRBV9 and TRBJ2-3, with a tentative D call TRBD2 (6 bases). The V gene lost 1 base and the J gene lost 2 bases, with 11 bases spanning the gap. This CDR3 region has 15 residues. Per germline, CDR1 SGDLS and CDR2 YYNGEE. CDR3 protein: CASSVRLANTDTQYF. The CDR3 DNA reads as TGTGCCAGCAGCGTAAGGCTAGCGAACACAGATACGCAGTATTTT.

V usage is TRBV18 and J usage is TRBJ1-1; D possibly corresponds to TRBD1 (5 bases). The CDR3 is made up of 14 amino acids. V was shortened by 3 bases and J by 1 base, with 9 bases between the two germline ends. Germline CDR1 KGHSH, CDR2 LQKENI. This chain's CDR3 is CASSPRGTNTEAFF. For the CDR3, the DNA is TGTGCCAGCTCACCTAGGGGAACGAACACTGAAGCTTTCTTT.

The gene calls are TRBV12-3 or TRBV12-4 and TRBJ1-5; 7 bases align to TRBD1. The CDR3 extends over 13 amino acids. V lost 1 base and J lost 6; bases outside the gene matches: 0. This CDR3 is CASSLGDSQPQHF. In nucleotides, the CDR3 is TGTGCCAGCAGTTTAGGGGACAGTCAGCCCCAGCATTTT.

The chain joins TRBV3-1 (or the pseudogene TRBV3-2) to TRBJ1-3, with TRBD1 matching 7 bases. This CDR3 region has 16 residues. Germline CDR1 is LGHDT and CDR2 is YNNKEL (reference sequence). With V trimmed by 4 bases and J by 0 bases, 6 bases remained unmatched. The CDR3 region is CASSPTGIDSGNTIYF. DNA for the CDR3: TGTGCCAGCAGCCCGACAGGGATCGACTCTGGAAACACCATATATTTT.

The rearrangement joins TRBV11-2 to TRBJ2-5, with a tentative D call TRBD1 (5 bases). Germline CDR1 and CDR2: SGHAT and FQNNGV. The CDR3 is 15 amino acids. Trimming took off 1 base at V and 4 bases at J, with 13 bases between the two ends. The CDR3 coding sequence is TGTGCCAGCAGCTTAGGGGGCCTAGTCGGAGAGACCCAGTACTTC. It yields the protein CASSLGGLVGETQYF.